Listed below are T cell receptor beta chains from one sample, sequenced in a study of molecular identifiers for immune sequencing clone quantification. TCRdb fed the PCR reads into MiXCR, producing one record per CDR3 protein. This sample has hundreds of thousands of distinct CDR3 sequences, with over 20% found just once. Sequenced: naive CD8+ T cells from blood, with Jurkat cell RNA spiked in. All receptors come from a human donor in good health. Some libraries in this study had Jurkat cell RNA spiked in. The CDR3 runs from the conserved cysteine through the conserved F or W. The order of the fields is clone size, D gene, V gene, J gene, CDR3 DNA, CDR3 protein. The D gene is left open where the match is weak. Clone size is stated in some rows and not others, as once, few, many or a class when expanded.

size: -; D: -; V: TRBV7-3; J: TRBJ1-6; DNA: TGTGCCAGCAGCTTAGCCGTGGGGCAGTGGAATTCACCCCTCCACTTT; CDR3: CASSLAVGQWNSPLHF
size: many; D: -; V: TRBV2; J: TRBJ1-1; DNA: TGTGCCAGCAAAATGGTGATAACTGAAGCTTTCTTT; CDR3: CASKMVITEAFF
size: few; D: -; V: TRBV4-3; J: TRBJ2-7; DNA: TGCGCCAGCAGCCAAGATTGGAGCAAGCGGAGCAAATCCTACGAGCAGTACTTC; CDR3: CASSQDWSKRSKSYEQYF
size: -; D: -; V: TRBV30; J: TRBJ2-3; DNA: -; CDR3: CAWSVLRAPDTQYF
size: many; D: TRBD1; V: TRBV9; J: TRBJ1-1; DNA: TGTGCCAGCAGCGCAATGACAGGGTTCCTGAACACTGAAGCTTTCTTT; CDR3: CASSAMTGFLNTEAFF
size: many; D: -; V: TRBV20-1; J: TRBJ1-5; DNA: TGCAGTGCTAGAGATTCCGGGGCGGGCAATCAGCCCCAGCATTTT; CDR3: CSARDSGAGNQPQHF
size: many; D: -; V: TRBV4-1; J: TRBJ1-1; DNA: TGCGCCAGCAGCCAAGGGGAGACCACTGAAGCTTTCTTT; CDR3: CASSQGETTEAFF
size: many; D: TRBD2; V: TRBV20-1; J: TRBJ2-1; DNA: TGCAGTGCTAGAGAAGCGACTAGCGGCAATGAGCAGTTCTTC; CDR3: CSAREATSGNEQFF
size: many; D: -; V: TRBV4-3; J: TRBJ2-2; DNA: TGCGCCAGCAGCCCTTGGGGGAAGGTAACCGGGGAGCTGTTTTTT; CDR3: CASSPWGKVTGELFF
size: many; D: -; V: TRBV28; J: TRBJ2-2; DNA: TGTGCCAGCAGTCCACGGACGGTTACGAACACCGGGGAGCTGTTTTTT; CDR3: CASSPRTVTNTGELFF
size: many; D: TRBD1; V: TRBV27; J: TRBJ1-5; DNA: TGTGCCAGCAGTTCAGGGACAGCCGACCAGCCCCAGCATTTT; CDR3: CASSSGTADQPQHF
size: many; D: -; V: TRBV28; J: TRBJ2-7; DNA: TGTGCCAGCAGTTTCCACAGGGTTGACGAGCAGTACTTC; CDR3: CASSFHRVDEQYF